This T cell receptor (beta chain) comes out of a study of blood T cell repertoires in COVID-19. The overall study: T cells, B-cell-depleted T cells, or PBMCs supplied cDNA or gDNA.

The ends lost 1 base at V and 5 bases at J; junction bases unmatched: 6. The CDR3 has 14 amino acids. CDR1 SGHRS and CDR2 YFSETQ come from the germline V gene. The protocol was immunoSEQ multiplex PCR, while the TCRdb copy is restricted to in-frame clones and leaves out a portion. The sample has roughly 240,000 clones; about 89% are singletons. This sequence joins TRBV5-1 and TRBJ2-7, with 7 nucleotides matching TRBD2. The sequenced sample was peripheral blood. This clonotype originated in a woman aged 60-75 years who had recovered from COVID-19. CDR3 amino acids: CASSLLWDYNEQYF. The CDR3 DNA reads as TGCGCCAGCAGCTTGCTTTGGGACTACAACGAGCAGTACTTC.